The sequence of this T cell receptor (beta chain) was determined in a study of blood T cell repertoires in COVID-19. Whole-study context: Nucleic acid was either cDNA or gDNA, and it came from T cells, B-cell-depleted T cells, or PBMCs.

Clinical history reported by participants formed the basis on which cohorts were assigned. Assay used: immunoSEQ multiplex PCR; TCRdb lists only in-frame clones, some missing. The table includes approximately 260,000 clones, about 87% detected once. CDR1 is SGHVS and CDR2 is FQNEAQ in the germline V gene. CDR3 size: 14 residues. The germline V and J ends were trimmed by 4 bases and 6 bases, with 12 bases remaining between them. This clone has a single count. The clonotype comes from a woman in her thirties or forties with acute COVID-19. Sequenced material: PBMCs or T cells enriched from blood (not recorded which). The chain couples TRBV7-8 to TRBJ1-4; no clear D. The CDR3 region is CASSSRHTDEKLFF. CDR3 sequence (DNA): TGTGCCAGCAGCTCGAGACATACGGATGAAAAACTGTTTTTT.